The TCR beta chain described here comes from a study of sequential checkpoint blockade in melanoma. Trimming removed 3 bases from V and 9 bases from J; junction bases left unmatched: 9. Germline CDR1 is SGHRS and CDR2 is YFSETQ. The CDR3 spans 14 residues. Treatment meaning: randomized to nivolumab then ipilimumab (arm A) or the reverse (arm B). Live CD3+CD8+ CD19− CD56− cells were sorted from PBMCs. Generated by immunoSEQ multiplex PCR, the TCRdb table keeps only in-frame clones and is missing some. This repertoire shows 20,000 to 25,000 clones, roughly 78% found once; its top ten account for 11%. This receptor was identified in a human donor with melanoma. This specimen consisted of CD8+ T cells sorted from blood (inferred from file names), obtained from a patient given nivolumab and ipilimumab in sequence. V and J are TRBV5-1 and TRBJ2-5; 9 positions agree with TRBD2. CDR3 in amino acids: CASSSGLAREAQYF. In DNA form, the CDR3 reads TGCGCCAGCAGCTCAGGACTAGCGAGGGAGGCCCAGTACTTC.